Shown below are 18 T cell receptor beta chains from a single sample sequenced in a study of shared clonotypes between healthy human individuals. The repertoire was sequenced with immunoSEQ multiplex PCR; TCRdb's copy has only in-frame clones and lacks some. Of approximately 740,000 clones listed, approximately 92% are singletons. Positively selected for CCR7, the CD45RO-negative cells used as naive CD8 cells excluded terminally differentiated effector memory CD45RA+ cells. The material sequenced was naive CD8+ T cells sorted from blood. The receptors come from a man younger than 45 in good health.

The chain has TRBV6-5 and TRBJ2-1; tentative D call: TRBD2 (6 bases). The CDR3 contains 14 residues. Germline CDR1 MNHEY, CDR2 SVGAGI. The germline V and J ends were trimmed by 6 bases and 7 bases, with 16 bases remaining between them. The CDR3 DNA sequence: TGTGCCAGCAGCCCGGGACTGAGGAAAAATGAGCAGTTCTTC. As protein: CASSPGLRKNEQFF.

The V and J genes are TRBV2 and TRBJ1-3, with D uncertain. This CDR3 has 13 residues. CDR1 is SNHLY, CDR2 FYNNEI, per germline. V lost 4 bases and J lost 2, with 6 bases in between. In nucleotides, the CDR3 is TGTGCCAGCAGTGCAGACACTGGAAACACCATATATTTT. It yields the protein CASSADTGNTIYF.

The chain is built from TRBV13 and TRBJ2-3; 14 bases align to TRBD2. Losses at the gene ends were 5 bases for V and 2 bases for J; bases not matched to a gene: 15. The CDR3 runs 20 residues. The germline V gene has CDR1 PRHDT and CDR2 FYEKMQ (reference sequence). CDR3 in DNA: TGTGCCAGCAGCATCAGGACTAGCGGGAGGACCTCGGAGCCCACAGATACGCAGTATTTT. Protein sequence: CASSIRTSGRTSEPTDTQYF. The full variable domain, with the rest looked up from reference TRBV13 and TRBJ2-3, is AAGVIQSPRHLIKEKRETATLKCYPIPRHDTVYWYQQGPGQDPQFLISFYEKMQSDKGSIPDRFSAQQFSDYHSELNMSSLELGDSALYFCASSIRTSGRTSEPTDTQYFGPGTRLTVL.

The chain employs TRBV6-6 and TRBJ2-1, with 7 bases that match TRBD2. The CDR3 covers 15 residues. V gave up 0 bases and J gave up 6 bases; unmatched junction bases: 5. Germline CDR1 MNHNY, CDR2 SVGAGI (reference sequence). The CDR3 nucleotides read TGTGCCAGCAGTTACTCGAATAGCGGGCCCAATGAGCAGTTCTTC. Protein product: CASSYSNSGPNEQFF.

CDR3 residues: CASSLVTSGSREQFF. For the CDR3, the DNA is TGTGCCAGCAGCTTAGTAACTAGCGGGAGTCGGGAGCAGTTCTTC. The chain couples TRBV7-2 to TRBJ2-1; 11 bases map to TRBD2. This CDR3 has 15 amino acids. Germline lookup yields CDR1 SGHTA and CDR2 FQGNSA. J gave up 10 bases and V 1 base, and 6 bases lay outside the gene matches.

The chain is built from TRBV9 and TRBJ1-2, with D possibly being TRBD1 (5 bases). Trimming stripped 3 bases from V and 8 bases from J, with 17 bases between. This CDR3 has 14 amino acids. Germline CDR1 reads SGDLS; CDR2 reads YYNGEE. CDR3 sequence reads: CASSAQGGGGGYTF. In nucleotides, the CDR3 is TGTGCCAGCAGCGCCCAAGGTGGGGGTGGCGGCTACACCTTC.

The V call is TRBV7-9, the J call TRBJ2-6; D possibly corresponds to TRBD1 (6 bases). Deletions cut 1 base from V and 0 bases from J, with 13 bases between. The CDR3 has 18 amino acids. Germline CDR1 reads SEHNR; CDR2 reads FQNEAQ (reference sequence). CDR3 sequence reads: CASSLVPGHDSGANVLTF. The CDR3 DNA is TGTGCCAGCAGCTTAGTCCCGGGACACGACTCTGGGGCCAACGTCCTGACTTTC.

The genes are TRBV7-9 and TRBJ2-1, with a tentative D call TRBD1 (5 bases). This CDR3 is built from 14 residues. Trimming took off 1 base at V and 8 bases at J, with 12 bases between the two ends. Germline V lookup: CDR1 SEHNR, CDR2 FQNEAQ (reference sequence). In DNA, the CDR3 is TGTGCCAGCAGCTTAGAGGTAGGGGTCGATGAGCAGTTCTTC. Translation: CASSLEVGVDEQFF.

CDR3 sequence reads: CAWSSDRVPHEQYF. The DNA for the CDR3 is TGTGCCTGGAGTTCGGACAGGGTCCCCCACGAGCAGTACTTC. J is TRBJ2-7 and V is TRBV30; 8 nucleotides agree with TRBD1. This CDR3 is 14 amino acids long. The V and J ends lost 2 bases and 5 bases, in that order; junction bases with no gene match: 8. Germline CDR1 is GTSNPN and CDR2 is SVGIG (reference sequence).

The CDR3 here is CASSFGTSGNTIYF. The CDR3 region has the DNA TGTGCCAGCAGCTTTGGGACCTCTGGAAACACCATATATTTT. The J gene is TRBJ1-3, the V gene TRBV13, with D tentatively TRBD1 (5 bases). The CDR3 sequence is 14 residues long. The germline V and J ends were trimmed by 3 bases and 0 bases, with 6 bases remaining between them. Germline V lookup: CDR1 PRHDT, CDR2 FYEKMQ (reference sequence).

The J gene is TRBJ1-1, the V gene TRBV6-1, with 7 bases that match TRBD1. The V and J ends lost 8 bases and 0 bases, in that order; junction bases with no gene match: 9. Germline CDR1 MNHNS, CDR2 SASEGT. The CDR3 extends over 15 amino acids. As DNA, the CDR3 is TGTGCCAGCCGCGGGACAGCCGTATTGAACACTGAAGCTTTCTTT. It codes for CASRGTAVLNTEAFF.

The chain links TRBV2 to TRBJ2-7; 10 bases fit TRBD2. The CDR3 totals 17 residues. Germline trimming cut 4 bases from V and 0 bases from J; bases unmatched to any gene: 9. Germline V gene sequence: CDR1 SNHLY, CDR2 FYNNEI. The CDR3 sequence: CASSVSSGRGSSYEQYF. In DNA, the CDR3 is TGTGCCAGCAGTGTCTCTAGCGGGAGAGGGAGCTCCTACGAGCAGTACTTC.

The chain joins TRBV9 to TRBJ1-2; D possibly corresponds to TRBD1 (5 bases). This CDR3 has 15 residues. V lost 3 bases and J lost 4, with 16 bases in between. Germline V CDR1 and CDR2: SGDLS, YYNGEE. The chain's CDR3 is CASSGDRDGFYGYTF. CDR3 DNA: TGTGCCAGCAGCGGCGACCGGGACGGATTCTATGGCTACACCTTC.

The chain recombines TRBV28 with TRBJ2-5; maybe TRBD2 (6 bases). CDR1 and CDR2 from the germline V gene are MDHEN and SYDVKM. The CDR3 is made up of 16 amino acids. Trimming removed 2 bases from V and 5 bases from J, with 18 bases in between. The CDR3 DNA sequence: TGTGCCAGCAGTTTACATCCCGCGGGGATCGAGGAGACCCAGTACTTC. Translating gives CASSLHPAGIEETQYF.

The chain has TRBV7-9 and TRBJ1-4; 7 nucleotides align to TRBD1. Losses at the gene ends were 5 bases for V and 4 bases for J; bases not matched to a gene: 16. Germline V gene lookup returns CDR1 SEHNR and CDR2 FQNEAQ (reference sequence). The CDR3 has 18 residues. CDR3 protein: CASSQGTETTSNNEKLFF. In DNA form, the CDR3 reads TGTGCCAGCAGCCAAGGGACAGAGACCACCTCAAATAATGAAAAACTGTTTTTT.

The J gene is TRBJ2-7, the V gene TRBV7-9, with D possibly being TRBD2 (6 bases). V lost 5 bases to trimming and J lost 2 bases, with 13 bases between them. Germline V gene lookup returns CDR1 SEHNR and CDR2 FQNEAQ (reference sequence). The CDR3 contains 14 residues. The chain's CDR3 is CASSSRTNPYEQYF. DNA for the CDR3: TGTGCCAGCAGCAGCCGGACTAACCCCTACGAGCAGTACTTC. Combining the CDR3 with reference TRBV7-9 and TRBJ2-7 gives the whole variable domain DTGVSQNPRHKITKRGQNVTFRCDPISEHNRLYWYRQTLGQGPEFLTYFQNEAQLEKSRLLSDRFSAERPKGSFSTLEIQRTEQGDSAMYLCASSSRTNPYEQYFGPGTRLTVT.

This clone was found a few times. The genes are TRBV7-6 and TRBJ1-4; D gene unclear. The germline V gene encodes CDR1 SGHVS and CDR2 FNYEAQ. Trimming removed 5 bases at V and 8 bases at J, with 9 bases between. The CDR3 has 12 residues. The CDR3 sequence: CASSLPSEKLFF. The CDR3 nucleotides are TGTGCCAGCAGCCTTCCTTCGGAAAAACTGTTTTTT.

The chain links TRBV2 to TRBJ2-1; TRBD2 matches at 8 bases. The trim removed 6 bases at V and 8 bases at J, leaving 12 bases unmatched. Germline CDR1 SNHLY, CDR2 FYNNEI. The CDR3 length is 15 residues. The CDR3 nucleotides are TGTGCCAGCAGCGAGCTAGCGGGTTATAGTGATGAGCAGTTCTTC. Residues: CASSELAGYSDEQFF.